A selection of T cell receptor beta chains follows, all from one sample in a study of blood T cells in healthy people across ages. MiXCR, run by TCRdb on the 5' RACE reads, gives a single entry per CDR3 protein. Of about 780,000 distinct CDR3 sequences in the sample, 20% to 30% were seen once. This sample also belongs to another study, concerning T cells of mothers and their children.

Sample: blood. Receptors originate from a boy younger than 18 in good health. Both conserved end residues are part of each CDR3. The D gene is left open where the match is weak. A clone size is listed for some rows: how often the clone was seen (once, few, many), or a class if it is expanded.

d_gene: TRBD2
v_gene: TRBV7-2
abundance: NA
j_gene: TRBJ2-3
CDR3aa: CASSYRTSGTDTQYF
CDR3nt: TGTGCCAGCAGCTACCGGACTAGCGGCACAGATACGCAGTATTTT

d_gene: TRBD1
v_gene: TRBV2
abundance: NA
j_gene: TRBJ1-6
CDR3aa: CARETYSGTGGSPLHF
CDR3nt: TGTGCCAGGGAGACCTATTCCGGGACAGGGGGCTCACCCCTCCACTTT

d_gene: TRBD1
v_gene: TRBV20-1
abundance: NA
j_gene: TRBJ1-5
CDR3aa: CSARTGGVSNQPQHF
CDR3nt: TGCAGTGCTAGGACAGGGGGAGTGAGCAATCAGCCCCAGCATTTT

d_gene: NA
v_gene: TRBV7-3
abundance: NA
j_gene: TRBJ2-2
CDR3aa: CASSFGRGLTGELFF
CDR3nt: TGTGCCAGCAGCTTTGGACGGGGTCTTACCGGGGAGCTGTTTTTT

d_gene: NA
v_gene: TRBV5-4
abundance: few
j_gene: TRBJ2-4
CDR3aa: CASSSQRGRGNIQYF
CDR3nt: TGTGCCAGCAGCTCCCAGAGGGGGCGGGGAAACATTCAGTACTTC

d_gene: TRBD2
v_gene: TRBV4-2
abundance: NA
j_gene: TRBJ2-7
CDR3aa: CASSQDGTGLASYEQYF
CDR3nt: TGTGCCAGCAGCCAAGATGGTACTGGACTAGCGTCCTACGAGCAGTACTTC

d_gene: TRBD1
v_gene: TRBV6-5
abundance: NA
j_gene: TRBJ2-3
CDR3aa: CASSRDRVSYF
CDR3nt: TGTGCCAGCAGTCGGGACAGGGTTTCGTATTTT

d_gene: NA
v_gene: TRBV28
abundance: few
j_gene: TRBJ2-7
CDR3aa: CATNRARAYEQYF
CDR3nt: TGTGCCACCAACCGGGCCAGGGCCTACGAGCAGTACTTC

d_gene: NA
v_gene: TRBV7-9
abundance: few
j_gene: TRBJ2-5
CDR3aa: CASSPPRQGGETQYF
CDR3nt: TGTGCCAGCAGCCCCCCGCGGCAGGGTGGAGAGACCCAGTACTTC

d_gene: TRBD1
v_gene: TRBV11-2
abundance: NA
j_gene: TRBJ2-5
CDR3aa: CASSFTGGRMETQYF
CDR3nt: TGTGCCAGCAGCTTTACAGGGGGCCGGATGGAGACCCAGTACTTC

d_gene: TRBD1
v_gene: TRBV5-5
abundance: many
j_gene: TRBJ2-4
CDR3aa: CASSLRTGQAKNIQYF
CDR3nt: TGTGCCAGCAGCTTGAGGACAGGCCAAGCCAAAAACATTCAGTACTTC

d_gene: TRBD1
v_gene: TRBV12-3/TRBV12-4
abundance: NA
j_gene: TRBJ1-1
CDR3aa: CASSRGQGRFSTETFF
CDR3nt: TGTGCCAGCAGTCGAGGACAGGGCAGGTTCAGCACTGAAACTTTCTTT

d_gene: NA
v_gene: TRBV9
abundance: NA
j_gene: TRBJ2-7
CDR3aa: CASSVAGAADEQYF
CDR3nt: TGTGCCAGCAGCGTAGCAGGGGCAGCGGACGAGCAGTACTTC

d_gene: NA
v_gene: TRBV4-1
abundance: NA
j_gene: TRBJ1-5
CDR3aa: CASSQVPGTLYSNQPQHF
CDR3nt: TGCGCCAGCAGCCAAGTTCCTGGGACTCTCTATAGCAATCAGCCCCAGCATTTT

d_gene: NA
v_gene: TRBV13
abundance: few
j_gene: TRBJ2-6
CDR3aa: CASSPLMTTSGANVLTF
CDR3nt: TGTGCCAGCAGCCCCCTCATGACCACCTCTGGGGCCAACGTCCTGACTTTC

d_gene: NA
v_gene: TRBV5-1
abundance: few
j_gene: TRBJ2-7
CDR3aa: CASSSGLQGYEQYF
CDR3nt: TGCGCCAGCAGCTCAGGACTTCAGGGCTACGAGCAGTACTTC

d_gene: NA
v_gene: TRBV12-3/TRBV12-4
abundance: few
j_gene: TRBJ2-7
CDR3aa: CASRRQAAEQYF
CDR3nt: TGTGCCAGCAGGCGACAGGCCGCCGAGCAGTACTTC

d_gene: NA
v_gene: TRBV7-2
abundance: many
j_gene: TRBJ2-5
CDR3aa: CASSPRVQETQYF
CDR3nt: TGTGCCAGCAGCCCCCGGGTCCAAGAGACCCAGTACTTC

d_gene: NA
v_gene: TRBV6-1
abundance: NA
j_gene: TRBJ2-5
CDR3aa: CASKKGVLQETQYF
CDR3nt: TGTGCCAGCAAGAAAGGGGTCCTCCAAGAGACCCAGTACTTC

d_gene: TRBD2
v_gene: TRBV7-6
abundance: few
j_gene: TRBJ2-1
CDR3aa: CASSLVPLAGPSIDNEQFF
CDR3nt: TGTGCCAGCAGCTTAGTTCCTCTAGCGGGGCCGTCTATCGACAATGAGCAGTTCTTC

d_gene: NA
v_gene: TRBV6-5
abundance: few
j_gene: TRBJ1-1
CDR3aa: CATRGHTEAFF
CDR3nt: TGTGCCACCCGGGGTCACACTGAAGCTTTCTTT

d_gene: TRBD1
v_gene: TRBV20-1
abundance: NA
j_gene: TRBJ2-7
CDR3aa: CSAREGTESSYEQYF
CDR3nt: TGCAGTGCTAGAGAGGGGACAGAGAGCTCCTACGAGCAGTACTTC

d_gene: NA
v_gene: TRBV5-1
abundance: NA
j_gene: TRBJ2-5
CDR3aa: CASSFNLVVSSRETQYF
CDR3nt: TGCGCCAGCAGCTTTAATTTAGTCGTCAGTTCGAGAGAGACCCAGTACTTC

d_gene: NA
v_gene: TRBV5-1
abundance: few
j_gene: TRBJ2-5
CDR3aa: CASSRESQETQYF
CDR3nt: TGCGCCAGCTCTCGAGAGTCCCAAGAGACCCAGTACTTC

d_gene: NA
v_gene: TRBV6-1
abundance: NA
j_gene: TRBJ2-1
CDR3aa: CATIGGLSYNEQFF
CDR3nt: TGTGCCACTATTGGGGGGCTGTCCTACAATGAGCAGTTCTTC

d_gene: NA
v_gene: TRBV7-2
abundance: few
j_gene: TRBJ1-2
CDR3aa: CASSRQASNYGYTF
CDR3nt: TGTGCCAGCAGCCGCCAGGCGTCCAACTATGGCTACACCTTC

d_gene: TRBD2
v_gene: TRBV6-5
abundance: once
j_gene: TRBJ2-1
CDR3aa: CASSYFSGGASDSYNEQFF
CDR3nt: TGTGCCAGCAGTTACTTCAGCGGGGGGGCCTCTGACTCCTACAATGAGCAGTTCTTC

d_gene: NA
v_gene: TRBV6-6
abundance: NA
j_gene: TRBJ2-4
CDR3aa: CANSSQGGMGDIQYF
CDR3nt: TGTGCCAACAGTTCCCAAGGAGGGATGGGGGACATTCAGTACTTC

d_gene: NA
v_gene: TRBV21-1
abundance: NA
j_gene: TRBJ1-4
CDR3aa: CASSRSGGKLFF
CDR3nt: TGTGCCAGCAGCCGTTCCGGAGGAAAACTGTTTTTT

d_gene: NA
v_gene: TRBV6-5
abundance: NA
j_gene: TRBJ2-7
CDR3aa: CASSYRVFNEQYF
CDR3nt: TGTGCCAGCAGTTACAGGGTGTTCAACGAGCAGTACTTC

d_gene: TRBD1
v_gene: TRBV6-6
abundance: few
j_gene: TRBJ1-6
CDR3aa: CATRGSPNSPLHF
CDR3nt: TGTGCCACCAGGGGGTCCCCAAATTCACCCCTCCACTTT

d_gene: TRBD2
v_gene: TRBV12-3/TRBV12-4
abundance: NA
j_gene: TRBJ2-4
CDR3aa: CASSWGGGKNIQYF
CDR3nt: TGTGCCAGCAGTTGGGGGGGAGGCAAAAACATTCAGTACTTC